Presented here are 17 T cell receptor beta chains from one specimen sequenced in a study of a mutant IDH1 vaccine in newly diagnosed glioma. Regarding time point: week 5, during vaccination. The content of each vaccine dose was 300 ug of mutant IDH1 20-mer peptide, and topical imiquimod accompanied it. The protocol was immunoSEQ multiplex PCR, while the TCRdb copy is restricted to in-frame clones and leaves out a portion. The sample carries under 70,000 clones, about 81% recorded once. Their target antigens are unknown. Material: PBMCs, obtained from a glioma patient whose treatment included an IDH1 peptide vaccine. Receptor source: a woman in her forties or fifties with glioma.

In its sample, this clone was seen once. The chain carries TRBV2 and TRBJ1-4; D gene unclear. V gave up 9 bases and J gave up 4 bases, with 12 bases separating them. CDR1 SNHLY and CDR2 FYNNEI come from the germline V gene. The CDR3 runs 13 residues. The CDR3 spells CASFGQSNEKLFF. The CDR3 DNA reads TGTGCCAGTTTTGGTCAGAGTAATGAAAAACTGTTTTTT.

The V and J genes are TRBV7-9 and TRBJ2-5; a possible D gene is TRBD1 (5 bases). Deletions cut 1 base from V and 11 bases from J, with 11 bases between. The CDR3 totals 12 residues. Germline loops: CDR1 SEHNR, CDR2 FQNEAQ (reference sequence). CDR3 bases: TGTGCCAGCAGCTTAGGGTCAGGGCTTCAGTACTTC. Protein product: CASSLGSGLQYF.

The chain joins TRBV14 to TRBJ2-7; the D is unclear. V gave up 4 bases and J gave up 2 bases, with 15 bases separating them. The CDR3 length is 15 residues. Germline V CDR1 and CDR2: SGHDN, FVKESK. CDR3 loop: CASSPQLGRTYEQYF. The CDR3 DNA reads TGTGCCAGCAGCCCCCAGCTGGGTAGGACCTACGAGCAGTACTTC.

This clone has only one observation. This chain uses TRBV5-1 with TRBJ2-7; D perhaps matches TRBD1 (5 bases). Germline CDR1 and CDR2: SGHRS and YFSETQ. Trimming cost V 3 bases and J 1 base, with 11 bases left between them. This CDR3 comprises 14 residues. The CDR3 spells CASSYDSSSYEQYF. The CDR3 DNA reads TGCGCCAGCAGCTATGACAGCTCTTCCTACGAGCAGTACTTC.

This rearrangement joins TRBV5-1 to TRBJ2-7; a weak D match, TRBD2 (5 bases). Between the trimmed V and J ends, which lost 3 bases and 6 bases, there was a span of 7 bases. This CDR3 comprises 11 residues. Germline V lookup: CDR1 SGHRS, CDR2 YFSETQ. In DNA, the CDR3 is TGCGCCAGCAGCTCTGGACTCGAGCAGTACTTC. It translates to CASSSGLEQYF.

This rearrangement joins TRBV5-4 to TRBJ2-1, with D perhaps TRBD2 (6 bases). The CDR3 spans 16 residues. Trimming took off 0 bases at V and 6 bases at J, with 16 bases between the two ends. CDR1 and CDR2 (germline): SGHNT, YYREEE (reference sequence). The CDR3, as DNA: TGTGCCAGCAGCTTGGGGGGCCGGAGGGCCGGCAATGAGCAGTTCTTC. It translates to CASSLGGRRAGNEQFF.

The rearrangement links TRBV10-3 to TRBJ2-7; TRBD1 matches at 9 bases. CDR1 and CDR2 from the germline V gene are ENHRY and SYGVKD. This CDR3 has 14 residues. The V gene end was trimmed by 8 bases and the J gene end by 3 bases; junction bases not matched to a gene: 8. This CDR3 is CAILPGQGHYEQYF. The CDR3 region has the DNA TGTGCCATCTTGCCGGGACAGGGTCACTACGAGCAGTACTTC.

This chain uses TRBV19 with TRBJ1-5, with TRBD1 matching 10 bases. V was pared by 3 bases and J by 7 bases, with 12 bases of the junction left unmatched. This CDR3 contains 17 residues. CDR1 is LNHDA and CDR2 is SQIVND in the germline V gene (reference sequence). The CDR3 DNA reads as TGTGCCAGTAGTATCCCCAGGGGGGACAGGGGATACCAGCCCCAGCATTTT. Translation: CASSIPRGDRGYQPQHF. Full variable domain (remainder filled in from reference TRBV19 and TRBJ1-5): DGGITQSPKYLFRKEGQNVTLSCEQNLNHDAMYWYRQDPGQGLRLIYYSQIVNDFQKGDIAEGYSVSREKKESFPLTVTSAQKNPTAFYLCASSIPRGDRGYQPQHFGDGTRLSIL.

The CDR3 DNA follows: TGTGCCAGCAGTCGGTTGGCTTACCACTACAATGAGCAGTTCTTC. Its protein product is CASSRLAYHYNEQFF. The genes are TRBV5-5 and TRBJ2-1; unclear D gene. The CDR3 runs to 15 residues. Trimming pared 5 bases from V and 3 bases from J, leaving 15 bases between. The germline V gene has CDR1 SGHKS and CDR2 YYEKEE (reference sequence).

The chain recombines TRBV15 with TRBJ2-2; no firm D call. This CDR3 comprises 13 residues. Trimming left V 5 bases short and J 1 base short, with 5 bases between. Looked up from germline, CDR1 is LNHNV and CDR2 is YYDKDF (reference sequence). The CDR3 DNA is TGTGCCACCAGCGTCCAGAACACCGGGGAGCTGTTTTTT. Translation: CATSVQNTGELFF.

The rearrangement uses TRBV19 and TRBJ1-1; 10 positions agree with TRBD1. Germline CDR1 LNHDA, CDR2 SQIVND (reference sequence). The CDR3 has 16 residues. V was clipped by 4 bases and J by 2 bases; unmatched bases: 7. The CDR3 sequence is CASSTGQGRYNTEAFF. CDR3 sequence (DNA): TGTGCCAGTAGTACGGGACAGGGGAGATACAACACTGAAGCTTTCTTT.

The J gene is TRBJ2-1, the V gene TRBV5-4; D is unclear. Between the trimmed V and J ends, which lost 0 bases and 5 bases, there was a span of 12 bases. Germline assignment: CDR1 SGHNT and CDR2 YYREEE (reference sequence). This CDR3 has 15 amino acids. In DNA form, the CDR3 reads TGTGCCAGCAGCTTGGCTCAGGTACTTAACAATGAGCAGTTCTTC. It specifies CASSLAQVLNNEQFF.

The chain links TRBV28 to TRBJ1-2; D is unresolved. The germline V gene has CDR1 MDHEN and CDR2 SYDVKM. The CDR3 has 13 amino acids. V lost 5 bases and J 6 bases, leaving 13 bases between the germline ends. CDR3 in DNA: TGTGCCAGCAGTCACGACCCCTACAATGGCTACACCTTC. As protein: CASSHDPYNGYTF.

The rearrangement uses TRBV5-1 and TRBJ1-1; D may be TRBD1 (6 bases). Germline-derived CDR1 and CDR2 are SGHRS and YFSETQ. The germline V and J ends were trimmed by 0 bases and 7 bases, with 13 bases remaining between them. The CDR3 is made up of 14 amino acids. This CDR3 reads CASSLGARGGEAFF. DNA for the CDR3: TGCGCCAGCAGCTTGGGCGCCAGGGGCGGTGAAGCTTTCTTT. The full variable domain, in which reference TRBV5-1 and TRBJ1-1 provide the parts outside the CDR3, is KAGVTQTPRYLIKTRGQQVTLSCSPISGHRSVSWYQQTPGQGLQFLFEYFSETQRNKGNFPGRFSGRQFSNSRSEMNVSTLELGDSALYLCASSLGARGGEAFFGQGTRLTVV.

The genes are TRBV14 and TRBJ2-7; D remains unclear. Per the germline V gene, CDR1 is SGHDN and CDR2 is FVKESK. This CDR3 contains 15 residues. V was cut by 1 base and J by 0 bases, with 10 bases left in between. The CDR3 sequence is CASSQGRAGSYEQYF. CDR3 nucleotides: TGTGCCAGCAGCCAAGGAAGGGCAGGCTCCTACGAGCAGTACTTC.

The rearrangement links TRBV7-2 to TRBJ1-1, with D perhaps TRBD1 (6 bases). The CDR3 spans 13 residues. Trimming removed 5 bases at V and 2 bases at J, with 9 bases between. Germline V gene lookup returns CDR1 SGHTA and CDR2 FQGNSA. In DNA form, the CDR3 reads TGTGCCAGCAGCACGACAGGAAACACTGAAGCTTTCTTT. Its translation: CASSTTGNTEAFF.

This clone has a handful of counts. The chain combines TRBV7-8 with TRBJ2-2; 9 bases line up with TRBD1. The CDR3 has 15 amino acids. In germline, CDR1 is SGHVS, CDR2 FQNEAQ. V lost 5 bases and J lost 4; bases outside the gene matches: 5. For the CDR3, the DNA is TGTGCCAGCAGCACGTCGACAGGGGGCACCGGGGAGCTGTTTTTT. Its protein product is CASSTSTGGTGELFF.